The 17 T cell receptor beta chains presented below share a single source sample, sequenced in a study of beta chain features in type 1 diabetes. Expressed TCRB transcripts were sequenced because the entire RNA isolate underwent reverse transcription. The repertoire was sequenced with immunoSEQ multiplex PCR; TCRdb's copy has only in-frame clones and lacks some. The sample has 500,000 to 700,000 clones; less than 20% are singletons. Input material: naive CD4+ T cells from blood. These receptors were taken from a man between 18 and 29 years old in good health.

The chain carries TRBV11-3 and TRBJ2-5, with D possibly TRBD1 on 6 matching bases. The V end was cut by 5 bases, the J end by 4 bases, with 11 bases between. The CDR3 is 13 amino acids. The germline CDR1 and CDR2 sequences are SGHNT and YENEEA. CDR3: CASSPNRVETQYF. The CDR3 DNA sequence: TGTGCCAGCAGCCCTAACAGGGTAGAGACCCAGTACTTC.

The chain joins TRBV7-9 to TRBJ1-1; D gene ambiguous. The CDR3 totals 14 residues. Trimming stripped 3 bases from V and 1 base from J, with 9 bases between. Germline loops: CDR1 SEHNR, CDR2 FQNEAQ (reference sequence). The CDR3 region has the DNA TGTGCCAGCAGCTTCGGAGGACCGAACACTGAAGCTTTCTTT. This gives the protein CASSFGGPNTEAFF.

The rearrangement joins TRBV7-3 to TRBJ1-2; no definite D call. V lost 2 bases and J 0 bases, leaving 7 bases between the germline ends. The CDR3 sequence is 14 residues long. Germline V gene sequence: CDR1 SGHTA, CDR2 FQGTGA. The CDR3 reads CASSLGSSNYGYTF. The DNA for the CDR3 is TGTGCCAGCAGCTTAGGCAGCTCTAACTATGGCTACACCTTC.

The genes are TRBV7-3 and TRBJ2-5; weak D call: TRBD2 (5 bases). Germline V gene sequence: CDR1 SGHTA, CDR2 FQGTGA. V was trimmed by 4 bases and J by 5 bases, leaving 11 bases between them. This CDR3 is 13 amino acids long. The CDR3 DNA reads TGTGCCAGCAGCTACTTAGCGCAGGAGACCCAGTACTTC. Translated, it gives CASSYLAQETQYF.

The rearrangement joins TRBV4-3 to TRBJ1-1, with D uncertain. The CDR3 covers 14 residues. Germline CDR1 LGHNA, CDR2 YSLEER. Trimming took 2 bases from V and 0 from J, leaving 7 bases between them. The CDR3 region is CASSQSHLNTEAFF. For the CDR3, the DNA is TGCGCCAGCAGCCAAAGTCACCTGAACACTGAAGCTTTCTTT.

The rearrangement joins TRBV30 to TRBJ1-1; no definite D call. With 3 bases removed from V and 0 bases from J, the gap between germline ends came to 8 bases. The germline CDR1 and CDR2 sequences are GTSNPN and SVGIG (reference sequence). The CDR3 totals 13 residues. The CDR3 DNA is TGTGCCTGGAGGAAGCAGTTGAACACTGAAGCTTTCTTT. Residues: CAWRKQLNTEAFF.

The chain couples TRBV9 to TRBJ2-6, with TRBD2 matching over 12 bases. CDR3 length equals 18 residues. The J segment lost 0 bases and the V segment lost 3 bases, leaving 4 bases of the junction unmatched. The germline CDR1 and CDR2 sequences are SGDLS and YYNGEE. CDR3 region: CASSARTSGDSGANVLTF. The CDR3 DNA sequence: TGTGCCAGCAGCGCACGGACTAGCGGGGACTCTGGGGCCAACGTCCTGACTTTC.

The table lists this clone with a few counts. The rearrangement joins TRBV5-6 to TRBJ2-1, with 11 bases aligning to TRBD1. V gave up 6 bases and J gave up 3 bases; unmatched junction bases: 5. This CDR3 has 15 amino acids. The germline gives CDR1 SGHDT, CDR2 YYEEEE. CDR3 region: CASKNGTGGYNEQFF. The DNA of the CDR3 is TGTGCCAGCAAAAACGGGACAGGGGGCTACAATGAGCAGTTCTTC. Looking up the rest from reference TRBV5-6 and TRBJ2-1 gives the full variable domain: DAGVTQSPTHLIKTRGQQVTLRCSPKSGHDTVSWYQQALGQGPQFIFQYYEEEERQRGNFPDRFSGHQFPNYSSELNVNALLLGDSALYLCASKNGTGGYNEQFFGPGTRLTVL.

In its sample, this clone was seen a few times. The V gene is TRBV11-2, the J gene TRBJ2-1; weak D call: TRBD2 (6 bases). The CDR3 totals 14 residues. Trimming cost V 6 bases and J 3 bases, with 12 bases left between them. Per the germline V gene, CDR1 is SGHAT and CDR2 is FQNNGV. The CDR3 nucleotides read TGTGCCAGCAGTCGGGCTAGCGTCTACAATGAGCAGTTCTTC. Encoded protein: CASSRASVYNEQFF.

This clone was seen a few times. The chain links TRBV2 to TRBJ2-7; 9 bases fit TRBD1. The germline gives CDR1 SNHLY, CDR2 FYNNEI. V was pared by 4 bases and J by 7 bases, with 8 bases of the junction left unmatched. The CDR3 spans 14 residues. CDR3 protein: CASSGDRVVGEQYF. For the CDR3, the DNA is TGTGCCAGCAGTGGGGACAGGGTGGTAGGGGAGCAGTACTTC.

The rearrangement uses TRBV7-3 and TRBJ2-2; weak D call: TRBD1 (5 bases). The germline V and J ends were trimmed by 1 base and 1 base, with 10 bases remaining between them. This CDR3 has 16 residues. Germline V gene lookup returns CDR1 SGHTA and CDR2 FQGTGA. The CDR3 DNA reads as TGTGCCAGCAGCTTAAGCAGGGATCTGAACACCGGGGAGCTGTTTTTT. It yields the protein CASSLSRDLNTGELFF. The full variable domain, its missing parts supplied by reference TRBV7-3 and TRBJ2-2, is GAGVSQTPSNKVTEKGKYVELRCDPISGHTALYWYRQSLGQGPEFLIYFQGTGAADDSGLPNDRFFAVRPEGSVSTLKIQRTERGDSAVYLCASSLSRDLNTGELFFGEGSRLTVL.

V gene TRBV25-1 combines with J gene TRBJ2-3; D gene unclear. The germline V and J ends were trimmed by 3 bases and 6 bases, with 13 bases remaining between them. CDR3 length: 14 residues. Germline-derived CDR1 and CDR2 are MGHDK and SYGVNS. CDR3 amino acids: CASSDTSTRDTQYF. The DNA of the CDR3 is TGTGCCAGCAGTGATACTTCCACCAGGGATACGCAGTATTTT.

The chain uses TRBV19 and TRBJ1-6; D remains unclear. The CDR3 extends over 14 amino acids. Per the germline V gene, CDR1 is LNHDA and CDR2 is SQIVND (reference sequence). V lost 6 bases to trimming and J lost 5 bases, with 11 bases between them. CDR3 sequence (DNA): TGTGCCAGTAGCCGGACGGTAGATAATTCACCCCTCCACTTT. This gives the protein CASSRTVDNSPLHF. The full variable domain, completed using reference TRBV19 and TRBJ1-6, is DGGITQSPKYLFRKEGQNVTLSCEQNLNHDAMYWYRQDPGQGLRLIYYSQIVNDFQKGDIAEGYSVSREKKESFPLTVTSAQKNPTAFYLCASSRTVDNSPLHFGNGTRLTVT.

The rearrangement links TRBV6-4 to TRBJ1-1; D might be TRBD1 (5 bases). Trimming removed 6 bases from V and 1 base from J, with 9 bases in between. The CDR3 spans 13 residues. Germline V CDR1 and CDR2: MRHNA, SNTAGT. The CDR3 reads CASRGTANTEAFF. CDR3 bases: TGTGCCAGCAGAGGGACCGCGAACACTGAAGCTTTCTTT.

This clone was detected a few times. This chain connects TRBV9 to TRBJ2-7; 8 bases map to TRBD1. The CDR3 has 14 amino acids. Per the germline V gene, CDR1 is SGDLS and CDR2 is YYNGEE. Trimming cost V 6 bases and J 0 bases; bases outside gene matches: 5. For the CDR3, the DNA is TGTGCCAGCAACTTAGGACAGGGCTCCTACGAGCAGTACTTC. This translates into CASNLGQGSYEQYF.

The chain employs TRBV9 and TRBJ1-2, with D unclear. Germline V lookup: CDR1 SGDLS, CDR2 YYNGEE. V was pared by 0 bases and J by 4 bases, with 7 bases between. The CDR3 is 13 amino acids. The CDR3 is CASSVEPGYGYTF. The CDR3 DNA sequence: TGTGCCAGCAGCGTAGAACCGGGCTATGGCTACACCTTC.

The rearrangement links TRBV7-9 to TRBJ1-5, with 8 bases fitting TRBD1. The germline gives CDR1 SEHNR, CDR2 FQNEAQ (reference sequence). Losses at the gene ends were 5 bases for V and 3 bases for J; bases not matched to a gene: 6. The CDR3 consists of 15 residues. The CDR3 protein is CASSAGTGNNQPQHF. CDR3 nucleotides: TGTGCCAGCAGCGCCGGGACAGGTAACAATCAGCCCCAGCATTTT. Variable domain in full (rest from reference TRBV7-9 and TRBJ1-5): DTGVSQNPRHKITKRGQNVTFRCDPISEHNRLYWYRQTLGQGPEFLTYFQNEAQLEKSRLLSDRFSAERPKGSFSTLEIQRTEQGDSAMYLCASSAGTGNNQPQHFGDGTRLSIL.